This paragraph reports one TCR beta chain. The sort gate was single viable CD3+CD4+CD8-CD45RO+ cells for memory CD4+ T cells. This CDR3 contains 13 residues. V lost 5 bases, J lost 5 bases, and 12 bases lay in between. CDR1 SNHLY and CDR2 FYNNEI come from the germline V gene. This record belongs to a study of memory CD4+ T cells and cytomegalovirus serostatus. Clones were sequenced by immunoSEQ multiplex PCR, and TCRdb holds only the in-frame ones, with some missing. The sample yields tens of thousands of clones, about 75% seen once. Input material: memory CD4+ T cells from blood. The TCR originated in an adult in good health and CMV-seronegative. Some clones in this sample may be carry-over from other donors' samples. J is TRBJ2-5 and V is TRBV2; D might be TRBD2 (5 bases). The CDR3 protein is CASSKGQRETQYF. In nucleotides, the CDR3 is TGTGCCAGCAGTAAAGGGCAGCGGGAGACCCAGTACTTC.